This passage covers 19 T cell receptor beta chains from one sample sequenced in a study of blood T cell repertoires in COVID-19 (dated by TCRdb to about 2020). Preparation of the library involved the immunoSEQ multiplex PCR assay. The clones in this table, taken by TCRdb from immuneACCESS, are in-frame only. Not every clone is retained; where verified, under half of the shortfall comes from an unresolved V gene, and the cause of the rest is unknown. The sample data list about 220,000 clones, and 82% of these were observed just once. The ten largest clones capture under 3.5% of the sample. Sequencing input: PBMCs or T cells enriched from blood (not recorded which). The receptors shown here come from a woman aged 55-69 years who had recovered from COVID-19.

The chain joins TRBV5-5 to TRBJ2-3; tentatively, D is TRBD2 (6 bases). Trimming took 0 bases from V and 8 from J, leaving 19 bases between them. This CDR3 comprises 16 residues. CDR1 and CDR2 (germline): SGHKS, YYEKEE (reference sequence). CDR3 residues: CASSLARDARGGTQYF. Written as DNA, the CDR3 is TGTGCCAGCAGCTTGGCCCGGGACGCGAGGGGAGGTACGCAGTATTTT.

The genes are TRBV9 and TRBJ1-4; D may be TRBD1 (6 bases). Germline V lookup: CDR1 SGDLS, CDR2 YYNGEE. CDR3 length equals 16 residues. Trimming pared 3 bases from V and 1 base from J, leaving 13 bases between. CDR3 coding DNA: TGTGCCAGCAGCGCACTCCCCAGGGGAACTAATGAAAAACTGTTTTTT. Amino acid sequence: CASSALPRGTNEKLFF.

The chain has TRBV29-1 and TRBJ1-4; 8 bases map to TRBD1. This CDR3 is 13 amino acids long. Germline values: CDR1 SQVTM, CDR2 ANQGSEA. V shed 7 bases and J 4 bases; nucleotides not matched to a gene: 5. The CDR3 protein is CSAGTGYNEKLFF. In DNA, the CDR3 is TGCAGCGCTGGGACAGGTTATAATGAAAAACTGTTTTTT.

The chain recombines TRBV20-1 with TRBJ1-1; the match to TRBD1 covers 7 bases. Germline CDR1 and CDR2: DFQATT and SNEGSKA (reference sequence). This CDR3 contains 13 residues. With 3 bases clipped from V and 2 bases from J, the junction kept 3 bases outside the gene matches. The CDR3 DNA follows: TGCAGTGCTAGTGGACAGGCAAACACTGAAGCTTTCTTT. It specifies CSASGQANTEAFF.

The chain uses TRBV19 and TRBJ2-5, with 7 bases lining up with TRBD2. The trim removed 4 bases at V and 2 bases at J, leaving 7 bases unmatched. Germline CDR1 is LNHDA and CDR2 is SQIVND (reference sequence). The CDR3 has 15 amino acids. The CDR3 region is CASSRGTIQQETQYF. In DNA form, the CDR3 reads TGTGCCAGTAGTAGGGGGACTATTCAGCAAGAGACCCAGTACTTC.

Here the CDR3 DNA reads TGTGCCAGCAGTTACAACGGGGGACAGCCCCAGCATTTT. Translation gives CASSYNGGQPQHF. The V and J genes are TRBV6-5 and TRBJ1-5; weak D call: TRBD1 (5 bases). V was clipped by 2 bases and J by 7 bases, with 9 bases between them. Per the germline V gene, CDR1 is MNHEY and CDR2 is SVGAGI. This CDR3 is built from 13 residues.

The chain couples TRBV5-1 to TRBJ2-7; a possible D gene is TRBD1 (6 bases). Looked up from germline, CDR1 is SGHRS and CDR2 is YFSETQ. The CDR3 sequence is 16 residues long. V gave up 0 bases and J gave up 0 bases, with 13 bases separating them. CDR3 protein: CASSLATGQSSYEQYF. The CDR3 coding sequence is TGCGCCAGCAGCTTGGCAACAGGGCAGTCCTCCTACGAGCAGTACTTC.

This chain links TRBV2 with TRBJ1-2; the match to TRBD1 covers 7 bases. V trimming: 7 bases; J trimming: 4 bases; junction bases outside the gene matches: 12. The CDR3 covers 15 residues. The germline CDR1 and CDR2 sequences are SNHLY and FYNNEI. The CDR3: CASTEAGGTGYGYTF. The CDR3 DNA reads TGTGCCAGCACCGAAGCAGGGGGTACAGGCTATGGCTACACCTTC.

This clone was seen only once. This chain joins TRBV5-4 and TRBJ2-6; possible D gene TRBD2, 5 bases. Trimming took off 2 bases at V and 4 bases at J, with 10 bases between the two ends. The CDR3 consists of 15 residues. Germline CDR1 and CDR2: SGHNT and YYREEE (reference sequence). The chain's CDR3 is CASSLAVAGANVLTF. CDR3 nucleotides: TGTGCCAGCAGCTTAGCGGTCGCCGGGGCCAACGTCCTGACTTTC.

This clone was observed a few times. The chain recombines TRBV30 with TRBJ1-3; D call uncertain. The CDR3 is 14 amino acids. CDR1 and CDR2 from the germline V gene are GTSNPN and SVGIG (reference sequence). The ends were cut back, 1 base at V and 2 bases at J, with 9 bases in the middle. The CDR3 loop is CAWSGGVAGNTIYF. DNA of the CDR3: TGTGCCTGGAGTGGGGGAGTCGCTGGAAACACCATATATTTT.

The chain carries TRBV4-2 and TRBJ1-1; TRBD1 agrees at 7 bases. The CDR3 has 15 residues. The V segment lost 1 base and the J segment 1 base; nucleotides outside the gene matches: 3. Germline V gene data show CDR1 as LGHNA and CDR2 as YNFKEQ. CDR3 DNA sequence: TGTGCCAGCAGCCAAGCCGGGACAGAGAACACTGAAGCTTTCTTT. The encoded protein is CASSQAGTENTEAFF.

This clone was detected a few times. V is TRBV7-2 and J is TRBJ2-5, with D tentatively TRBD1 (5 bases). V was pared by 2 bases and J by 1 base, with 17 bases between. The CDR3 has 17 amino acids. Germline V lookup: CDR1 SGHTA, CDR2 FQGNSA. For the CDR3, the DNA is TGTGCCAGCAGCTTATTGGCAGGGTTAACGATCCAAGAGACCCAGTACTTC. It encodes CASSLLAGLTIQETQYF.

The V gene is TRBV10-1, the J gene TRBJ1-1, with D uncertain. Between the trimmed V and J ends, which lost 3 bases and 0 bases, there was a span of 8 bases. The CDR3 is 14 residues long. From germline, CDR1 is WNHNN and CDR2 SYGVQD (reference sequence). This CDR3 is CASSDHAMNTEAFF. DNA of the CDR3: TGCGCCAGCAGTGATCATGCGATGAACACTGAAGCTTTCTTT.

J is TRBJ1-1 and V is TRBV11-2; no clear D gene. Germline-derived CDR1 and CDR2 are SGHAT and FQNNGV. V lost 4 bases, J lost 4 bases, and 10 bases lay in between. This CDR3 contains 13 residues. The CDR3: CASSSGYSTEAFF. CDR3 bases: TGTGCCAGCAGCTCCGGTTACAGCACTGAAGCTTTCTTT.

The chain uses TRBV7-8 and TRBJ1-4; a weak D match, TRBD1 (6 bases). The germline CDR1 and CDR2 sequences are SGHVS and FQNEAQ. This CDR3 contains 16 residues. Trimming removed 0 bases at V and 4 bases at J, with 12 bases between. CDR3 in DNA: TGTGCCAGCAGCTTAGCGTCGGGGGGCCTTAATGAAAAACTGTTTTTT. Translation: CASSLASGGLNEKLFF.

This chain joins TRBV10-3 and TRBJ1-6, with D possibly being TRBD1 (6 bases). V lost 8 bases and J lost 6, with 14 bases in between. Germline assignment: CDR1 ENHRY and CDR2 SYGVKD. The CDR3 is made up of 14 amino acids. As DNA, the CDR3 is TGTGCCATCGGCTCGGACAGATCTAATTCACCCCTCCACTTT. This gives the protein CAIGSDRSNSPLHF.

This chain connects TRBV3-1 (or the pseudogene TRBV3-2) to TRBJ1-2; TRBD1 matches at 8 bases. This CDR3 comprises 15 residues. Germline V gene sequence: CDR1 LGHDT, CDR2 YNNKEL (reference sequence). The ends lost 4 bases at V and 2 bases at J; junction bases unmatched: 6. The CDR3 nucleotides read TGTGCCAGCAGCCGACCGGGACAGGCCAACTATGGCTACACCTTC. It yields the protein CASSRPGQANYGYTF.

V is TRBV7-9 and J is TRBJ1-4; 7 bases fit TRBD1. The V gene end was trimmed by 5 bases and the J gene end by 7 bases; junction bases not matched to a gene: 7. The CDR3 length is 14 residues. Germline CDR1 and CDR2: SEHNR and FQNEAQ (reference sequence). For the CDR3, the DNA is TGTGCCAGCAGCACGACAGGGTTGGGTGAAAAACTGTTTTTT. This codes for CASSTTGLGEKLFF. Full variable domain (rest looked up from reference TRBV7-9 and TRBJ1-4): DTGVSQNPRHKITKRGQNVTFRCDPISEHNRLYWYRQTLGQGPEFLTYFQNEAQLEKSRLLSDRFSAERPKGSFSTLEIQRTEQGDSAMYLCASSTTGLGEKLFFGSGTQLSVL.

The chain is built from TRBV5-1 and TRBJ2-3; 9 bases line up with TRBD2. Germline V gene sequence: CDR1 SGHRS, CDR2 YFSETQ. The CDR3 consists of 16 residues. The ends lost 0 bases at V and 7 bases at J; junction bases unmatched: 9. CDR3 protein: CASSLEVRGGANTQYF. CDR3 nucleotide sequence: TGCGCCAGCAGCTTGGAGGTCCGCGGGGGGGCGAATACGCAGTATTTT.